This T cell receptor (beta chain) was sequenced for a study of a mutant IDH1 vaccine in newly diagnosed glioma (dated by TCRdb to the early 2020s). Context from the whole study: Vaccination began 4-6 weeks after radiotherapy alone, or alongside temozolomide cycles in the chemotherapy-containing groups. Before enrollment, patients had received standard therapy of radiotherapy alone, temozolomide alone, or radiochemotherapy with temozolomide; most received the combination. For exploratory analyses, approximately 25 treated patients had longitudinal TCRB deep sequencing done wherever samples were available. Peripheral blood was drawn at six visits: V03 (baseline), V05, V07, V10, V12 and V13. The week-35 safety follow-up took place at visit V12, and the week-47 end of study took place at visit V13. Of the roughly 34 treated patients, approximately 60% were male and approximately 40% were female, and a mean age of roughly 41 years was recorded.

Sample time point, as interpreted from the label and publication: week 35, safety follow-up. Every vaccine dose consisted of 300 ug of a 20-mer mutant IDH1 peptide in Montanide, administered subcutaneously together with topical imiquimod. Patients were given eight vaccinations, in weeks 1, 3, 5, 7, 11, 15, 19 and 23, which matched visits V03 through V10. Newly diagnosed WHO grade 3 or 4 IDH1-mutant astrocytomas showing loss of nuclear ATRX were present in the donors. The samples were drawn from NOA16, a multicentre, single-arm, open-label phase I trial in Germany that tested a mutant IDH1 peptide vaccine in humans for the first time. Genomic DNA for TCRB sequencing was extracted from EDTA blood using the DNeasy Blood and Tissue Kit. Results and caveats for the whole study, not just this receptor: Pseudoprogression appeared unrelated to alterations in the top peripheral T cell clonotypes detected by TCRB sequencing. The authors noted that analyses of patient blood samples could not be reproduced because of sample limitations. Availability determined which PBMC samples were chosen for TCRB deep sequencing. Immune responses induced by the vaccine were seen in over 90% of patients across multiple MHC alleles.

On this clone: What this receptor recognizes is not known. The record has no base qualities; no much larger clone is one base away.

Library creation used the immunoSEQ multiplex PCR assay. Rearranged TCR beta chain sequences were amplified using the hsTCRB Kit according to the manufacturer's protocol. An Illumina MiSeq was used to sequence the TCRB libraries. The original methods were these. The kit vendor's proprietary platform handled demultiplexing, trimming and gene mapping. The clones in this table, taken by TCRdb from immuneACCESS, are in-frame only. Not every clone is retained; where verified, under half of the shortfall comes from an unresolved V gene, and the cause of the rest is unknown. V, J and clone size reflect that table, while D and trimming were determined from the DNA. The sample table contains tens of thousands of clones; only one count was recorded for about four fifths of them. Approximately 5% of the sample belongs to the ten largest clones. The junction carries 12 bases between V and J, which are trimmed by 3 bases and 6 bases respectively. From its cysteine to its phenylalanine, the CDR3 spans 13 amino acids. Solely the CDR3 DNA is kept, with 39 bases framed from the first base. CDR1 and CDR2 are read off the germline V gene (reference sequence) as MNHEY and SMNVEV.

The sequenced sample was PBMCs, obtained from a glioma patient whose treatment included an IDH1 peptide vaccine. This receptor was identified in a man in his forties or fifties with glioma. The chain employs TRBV27 and TRBJ2-7, with the identity of the D gene unclear. At the DNA level, the sequence is TGTGCCAGCAGTTTTGGCAACCCACTCGAGCAGTACTTC. Its product reads: CASSFGNPLEQYF.